This entry concerns a single T cell receptor (beta chain). CDR3 length: 8 amino acids. Trimming stripped 9 bases from V and 14 bases from J, with 10 bases between. CDR1 is LGHNT, CDR2 FRNRAP, per germline. This sample stems from a study of a mutant IDH1 vaccine in newly diagnosed glioma. As for the study in general: Treated patients were approximately 62% male, about 38% female, mean age approximately 42 years.

Regarding time point: baseline, week 1 (first vaccination visit). The treatment was: pre-vaccination baseline after standard-of-care therapy. Using immunoSEQ multiplex PCR, the repertoire was profiled, and TCRdb retains in-frame clones only, with some absent. The data show 15,000 to 20,000 clones, with around four fifths seen just once and less than 12% held by the top ten. This TCR came from a man between 35 and 55 years old with glioma. The sequencing here drew on PBMCs, taken from a glioma patient treated with radiotherapy, temozolomide or both. This chain connects TRBV12-5 to TRBJ2-5, with a weak D call TRBD2 (5 bases). CDR3 protein: CARHGRYF. The DNA of the CDR3 is TGTGCTAGGCATGGGAGATACTTC.